A selection of T cell receptor beta chains follows, all from one sample in a study of graft-versus-host responses after intestinal transplantation. Their recognized antigens are unknown. Assay: immunoSEQ multiplex PCR; the TCRdb copy retains only in-frame clones and omits some. The sample lists 120,000 or so clones, around 93% seen once, with around 0.55% in the top ten. The sequenced sample was unstimulated CD8+ T cells sorted from spleen or lymph node cells, obtained before intestinal transplant. The receptors come from a human donor who received an intestinal transplant. Both conserved end residues are part of each CDR3. The D gene is left open where the match is weak. Size is omitted from some rows. Given values are once, few, many or a class for expanded clones.

J | V | size | D | DNA | CDR3
TRBJ2-3 | TRBV7-3 | - | - | TGTGCCAGCAGCTTTCTTCAGGGTGCAGATACGCAGTATTTT | CASSFLQGADTQYF
TRBJ1-5 | TRBV28 | - | - | TGTGCCAGCAGTTTGCTTGGGAGCAATCAGCCCCAGCATTTT | CASSLLGSNQPQHF
TRBJ2-2 | TRBV9 | - | - | TGTGCCAGCAGCGTAACTACCGGGGAGCTGTTTTTT | CASSVTTGELFF
TRBJ2-4 | TRBV7-3 | - | - | TGTGCCAGCAGTTCATCGACTAGTGACATTCAGTACTTC | CASSSSTSDIQYF
TRBJ1-2 | TRBV6-6 | - | - | TGTGCCAGCGAGGCGGGGCTGGATTACTATGGCTACACCTTC | CASEAGLDYYGYTF
TRBJ2-7 | TRBV27 | - | TRBD2 | TGTGCCAGCAGTTTAGGGGGGGACGGGTCCTACGAGCAGTACTTC | CASSLGGDGSYEQYF
TRBJ2-7 | TRBV10-1 | - | - | TGCGCCAGCAGTGACTTCACGGGACCCAACTCCTACGAGCAGTACTTC | CASSDFTGPNSYEQYF
TRBJ1-1 | TRBV4-2 | - | - | TGTGCCAGCAGCCAAGAGAGGGGTAACTCCGTGAACACTGAAGCTTTCTTT | CASSQERGNSVNTEAFF
TRBJ2-5 | TRBV6-5 | - | - | TGTGCCAGCAGTTACTCGGGCGAGACCCAGTACTTC | CASSYSGETQYF
TRBJ1-2 | TRBV4-2 | - | TRBD1 | TGTGCCAGCAGCCAAGAGACAGGGGGAGTCTATGGCTACACCTTC | CASSQETGGVYGYTF
TRBJ2-7 | TRBV10-1 | - | TRBD2 | TGCGCCAGCAGTGAGTCGGGGGGACTAGCGGCATTCGAGCAGTACTTC | CASSESGGLAAFEQYF
TRBJ2-2 | TRBV11-2 | - | TRBD2 | TGTGCCAGCAGCTTAAGGGGACTAGCGGGAGGCCCCGGGGAGCTGTTTTTT | CASSLRGLAGGPGELFF
TRBJ1-1 | TRBV5-1 | - | - | TGCGCCAGCAGCTTGGGGGGGAGTACTGAAGCTTTCTTT | CASSLGGSTEAFF
TRBJ2-3 | TRBV19 | - | - | TGTGCCAGTAGTCCCAATCCCGGGGGTGATACGCAGTATTTT | CASSPNPGGDTQYF
TRBJ1-1 | TRBV27 | - | - | TGTGCCAGCAGTTTAGCGGGGAACACTGAAGCTTTCTTT | CASSLAGNTEAFF
TRBJ2-1 | TRBV5-6 | once | - | TGTGCCAGCAGCTTTGGGACCGCATATGAGCAGTTCTTC | CASSFGTAYEQFF
TRBJ1-2 | TRBV5-1 | - | - | TGCGCCAGCAGCTGGGGGACGGAGAATAACTATGGCTACACCTTC | CASSWGTENNYGYTF
TRBJ2-3 | TRBV7-9 | - | TRBD2 | TGTGCCAGCAGCCCCAGGGACTACACAGATACGCAGTATTTT | CASSPRDYTDTQYF
TRBJ2-7 | TRBV7-6 | - | TRBD2 | TGTGCCAGCAGCTTAGGACTAGCGGGAACCCAGCAGTACTTC | CASSLGLAGTQQYF
TRBJ1-5 | TRBV27 | - | - | TGTGCCAGCAGTTTTGGGGTAAATCAGCCCCAGCATTTT | CASSFGVNQPQHF
TRBJ2-1 | TRBV4-2 | - | - | TGTGCCAGCAGCTCCGGGACTTACAATGAGCAGTTCTTC | CASSSGTYNEQFF
TRBJ2-1 | TRBV7-2 | - | - | TGTGCCAGCAGCTTATCACGGGAATCCTCCTACAATGAGCAGTTCTTC | CASSLSRESSYNEQFF
TRBJ2-3 | TRBV7-6 | - | - | TGTGCCAGCAGCTCACACACAGATACGCAGTATTTT | CASSSHTDTQYF
TRBJ2-7 | TRBV30 | once | TRBD2 | TGTGCCTGGAGGGGGTTGGAGCGGGAGGGGTACGAGCAGTACTTC | CAWRGLEREGYEQYF